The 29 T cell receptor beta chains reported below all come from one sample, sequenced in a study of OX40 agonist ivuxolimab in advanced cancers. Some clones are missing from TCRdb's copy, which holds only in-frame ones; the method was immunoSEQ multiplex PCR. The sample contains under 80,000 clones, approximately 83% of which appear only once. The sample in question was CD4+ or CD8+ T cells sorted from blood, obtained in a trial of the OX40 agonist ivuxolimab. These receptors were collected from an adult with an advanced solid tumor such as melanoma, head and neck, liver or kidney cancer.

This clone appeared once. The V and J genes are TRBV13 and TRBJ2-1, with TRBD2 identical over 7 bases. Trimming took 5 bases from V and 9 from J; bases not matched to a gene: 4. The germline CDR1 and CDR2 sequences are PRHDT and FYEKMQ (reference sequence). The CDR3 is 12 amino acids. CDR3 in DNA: TGTGCCAGCAGCCCGGAGCGGGGTGAGCAGTTCTTC. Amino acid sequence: CASSPERGEQFF.

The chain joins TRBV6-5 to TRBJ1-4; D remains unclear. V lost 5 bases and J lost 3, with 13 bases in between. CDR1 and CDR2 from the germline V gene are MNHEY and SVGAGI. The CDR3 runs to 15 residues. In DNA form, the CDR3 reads TGTGCCAGCAGTGCCCGGGTACTCTCTAATGAAAAACTGTTTTTT. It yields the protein CASSARVLSNEKLFF.

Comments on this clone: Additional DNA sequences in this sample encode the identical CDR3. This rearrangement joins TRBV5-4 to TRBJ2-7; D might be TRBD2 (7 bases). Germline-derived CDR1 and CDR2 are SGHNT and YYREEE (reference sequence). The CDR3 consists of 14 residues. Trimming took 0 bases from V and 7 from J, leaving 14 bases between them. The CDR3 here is CASSLGTRGLEQYF. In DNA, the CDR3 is TGTGCCAGCAGCTTGGGGACTAGGGGGTTGGAGCAGTACTTC.

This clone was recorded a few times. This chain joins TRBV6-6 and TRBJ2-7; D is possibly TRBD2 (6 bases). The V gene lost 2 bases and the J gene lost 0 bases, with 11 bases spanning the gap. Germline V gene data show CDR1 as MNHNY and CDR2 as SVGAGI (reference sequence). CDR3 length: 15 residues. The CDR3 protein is CASSYVDGSSYEQYF. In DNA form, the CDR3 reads TGTGCCAGCAGTTACGTGGACGGGAGCTCCTACGAGCAGTACTTC.

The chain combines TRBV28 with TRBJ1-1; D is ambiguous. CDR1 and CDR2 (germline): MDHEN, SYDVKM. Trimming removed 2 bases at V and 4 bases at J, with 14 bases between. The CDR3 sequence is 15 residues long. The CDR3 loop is CASSLGVSRSTEAFF. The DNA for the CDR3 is TGTGCCAGCAGTTTAGGAGTCTCCAGGAGCACTGAAGCTTTCTTT.

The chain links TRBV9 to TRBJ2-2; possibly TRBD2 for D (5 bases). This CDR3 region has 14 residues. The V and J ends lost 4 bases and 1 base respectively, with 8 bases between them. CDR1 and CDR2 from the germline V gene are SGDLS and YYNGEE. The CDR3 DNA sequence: TGTGCCAGCAGCCACCGGGAGAACACCGGGGAGCTGTTTTTT. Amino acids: CASSHRENTGELFF.

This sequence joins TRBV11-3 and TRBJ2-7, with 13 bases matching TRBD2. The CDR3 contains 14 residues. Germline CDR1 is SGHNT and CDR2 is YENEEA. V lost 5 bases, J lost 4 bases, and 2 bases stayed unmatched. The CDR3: CASSLTSGRYEQYF. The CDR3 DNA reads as TGTGCCAGCAGCCTGACTAGCGGGAGGTACGAGCAGTACTTC.

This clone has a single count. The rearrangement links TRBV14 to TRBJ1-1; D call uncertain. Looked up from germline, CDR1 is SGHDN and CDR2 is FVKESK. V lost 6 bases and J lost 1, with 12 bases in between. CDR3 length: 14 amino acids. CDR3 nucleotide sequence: TGTGCCAGCAGTATAGCGACGGCGAACACTGAAGCTTTCTTT. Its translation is CASSIATANTEAFF. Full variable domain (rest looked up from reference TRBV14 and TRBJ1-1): EAGVTQFPSHSVIEKGQTVTLRCDPISGHDNLYWYRRVMGKEIKFLLHFVKESKQDESGMPNNRFLAERTGGTYSTLKVQPAELEDSGVYFCASSIATANTEAFFGQGTRLTVV.

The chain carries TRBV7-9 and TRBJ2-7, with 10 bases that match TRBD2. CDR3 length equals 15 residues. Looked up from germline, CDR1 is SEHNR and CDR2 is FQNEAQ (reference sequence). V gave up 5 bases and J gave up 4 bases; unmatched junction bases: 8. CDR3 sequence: CASSTLAGVIYEQYF. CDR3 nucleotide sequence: TGTGCCAGCAGCACCCTAGCGGGAGTAATTTACGAGCAGTACTTC.

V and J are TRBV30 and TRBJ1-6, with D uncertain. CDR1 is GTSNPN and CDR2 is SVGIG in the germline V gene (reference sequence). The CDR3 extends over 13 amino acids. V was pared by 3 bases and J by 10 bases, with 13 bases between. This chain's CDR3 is CAWSPRKASPLHF. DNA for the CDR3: TGTGCCTGGAGCCCTAGGAAGGCCTCACCCCTCCACTTT.

The CDR3 region is CASSPGLAASSEQFF. In DNA form, the CDR3 reads TGTGCCAGCAGCCCGGGACTAGCAGCTTCAAGTGAGCAGTTCTTC. This chain connects TRBV7-2 to TRBJ2-1; 9 positions match TRBD2. Germline V gene lookup returns CDR1 SGHTA and CDR2 FQGNSA. The CDR3 consists of 15 residues. After removal of 5 bases from V and 9 bases from J, the junction contained 11 bases not matched to a gene.

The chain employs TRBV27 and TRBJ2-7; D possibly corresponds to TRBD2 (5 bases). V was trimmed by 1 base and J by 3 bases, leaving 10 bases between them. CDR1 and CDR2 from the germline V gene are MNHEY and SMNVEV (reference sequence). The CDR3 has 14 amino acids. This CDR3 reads CASSLWSGGYEQYF. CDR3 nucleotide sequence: TGTGCCAGCAGTTTATGGTCAGGAGGCTACGAGCAGTACTTC.

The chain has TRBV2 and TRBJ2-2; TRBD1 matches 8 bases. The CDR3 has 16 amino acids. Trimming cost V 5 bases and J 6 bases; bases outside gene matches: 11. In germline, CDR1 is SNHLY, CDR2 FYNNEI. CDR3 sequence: CASSYTDRVIPGELFF. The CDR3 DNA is TGTGCCAGCAGTTACACGGACAGGGTGATCCCCGGGGAGCTGTTTTTT.

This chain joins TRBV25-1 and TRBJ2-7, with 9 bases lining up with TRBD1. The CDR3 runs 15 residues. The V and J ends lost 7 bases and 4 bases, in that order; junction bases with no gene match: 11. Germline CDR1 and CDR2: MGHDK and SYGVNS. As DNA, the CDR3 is TGTGCCAGCAATAACGTAGGACAGGGGATTTACGAGCAGTACTTC. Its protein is CASNNVGQGIYEQYF.

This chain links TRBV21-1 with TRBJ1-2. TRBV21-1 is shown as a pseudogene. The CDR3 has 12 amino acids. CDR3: CASSKGGDGYTF. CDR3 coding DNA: TGTGCCAGCAGCAAAGGAGGGGATGGCTACACCTTC.

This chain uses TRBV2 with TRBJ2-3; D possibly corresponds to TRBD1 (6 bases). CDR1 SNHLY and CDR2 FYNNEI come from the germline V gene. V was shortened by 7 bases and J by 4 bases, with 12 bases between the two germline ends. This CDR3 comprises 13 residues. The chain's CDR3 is CASTGRGADTQYF. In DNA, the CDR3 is TGTGCCAGCACGGGCAGGGGTGCAGATACGCAGTATTTT.

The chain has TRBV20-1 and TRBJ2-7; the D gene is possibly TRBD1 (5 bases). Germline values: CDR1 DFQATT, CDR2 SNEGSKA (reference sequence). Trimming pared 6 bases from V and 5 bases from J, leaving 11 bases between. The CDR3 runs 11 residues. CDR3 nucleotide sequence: TGCAGTGCCATGACAGTTCACGAGCAGTACTTC. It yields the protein CSAMTVHEQYF.

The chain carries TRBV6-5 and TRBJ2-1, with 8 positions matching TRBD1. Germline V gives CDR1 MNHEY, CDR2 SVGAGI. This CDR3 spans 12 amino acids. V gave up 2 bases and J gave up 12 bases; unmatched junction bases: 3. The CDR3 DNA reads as TGTGCCAGCAGTTACCGGACAGGGTTGCAGTTCTTC. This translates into CASSYRTGLQFF.

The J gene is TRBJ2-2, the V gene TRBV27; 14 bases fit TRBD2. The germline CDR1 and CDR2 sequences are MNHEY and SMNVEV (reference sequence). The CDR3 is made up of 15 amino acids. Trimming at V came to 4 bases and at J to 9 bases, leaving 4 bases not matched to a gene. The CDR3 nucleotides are TGTGCCAGCAGTTCCGGACTAGCGGGGGGTCGGGAGCTGTTTTTT. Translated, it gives CASSSGLAGGRELFF.

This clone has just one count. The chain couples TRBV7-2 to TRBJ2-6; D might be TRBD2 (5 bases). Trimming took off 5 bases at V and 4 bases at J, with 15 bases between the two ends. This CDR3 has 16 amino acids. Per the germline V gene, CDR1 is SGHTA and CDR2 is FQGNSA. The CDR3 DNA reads TGTGCCAGCAGCCGCGGCGGGCAGCGCGGGGCCAACGTCCTGACTTTC. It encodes CASSRGGQRGANVLTF.

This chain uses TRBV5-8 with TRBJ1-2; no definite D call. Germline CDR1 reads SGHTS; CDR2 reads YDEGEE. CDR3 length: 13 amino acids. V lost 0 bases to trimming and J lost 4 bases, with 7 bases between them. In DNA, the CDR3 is TGTGCCAGCAGCTTGGTAACACCCTATGGCTACACCTTC. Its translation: CASSLVTPYGYTF.

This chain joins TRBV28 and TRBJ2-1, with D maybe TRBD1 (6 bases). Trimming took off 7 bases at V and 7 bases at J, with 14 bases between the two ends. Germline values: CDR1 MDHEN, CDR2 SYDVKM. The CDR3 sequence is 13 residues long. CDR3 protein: CASKYQGGNEQFF. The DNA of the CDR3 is TGTGCCAGCAAGTACCAAGGGGGAAATGAGCAGTTCTTC.

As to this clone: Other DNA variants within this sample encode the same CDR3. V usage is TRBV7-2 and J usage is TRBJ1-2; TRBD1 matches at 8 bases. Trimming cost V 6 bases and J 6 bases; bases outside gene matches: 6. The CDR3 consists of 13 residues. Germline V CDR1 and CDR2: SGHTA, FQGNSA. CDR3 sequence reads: CASSRGQGNGYTF. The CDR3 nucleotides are TGTGCCAGCAGTCGCGGACAGGGCAATGGCTACACCTTC.

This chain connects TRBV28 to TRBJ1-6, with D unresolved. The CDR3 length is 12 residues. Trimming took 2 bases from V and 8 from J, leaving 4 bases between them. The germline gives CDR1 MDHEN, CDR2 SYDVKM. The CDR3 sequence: CASSLTDSPLHF. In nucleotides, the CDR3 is TGTGCCAGCAGTTTAACTGATTCACCCCTCCACTTT.

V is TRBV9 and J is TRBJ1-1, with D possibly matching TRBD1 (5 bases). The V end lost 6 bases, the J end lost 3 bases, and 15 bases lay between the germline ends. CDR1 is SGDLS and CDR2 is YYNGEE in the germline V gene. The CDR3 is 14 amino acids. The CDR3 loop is CASTPGGEDTEAFF. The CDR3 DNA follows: TGTGCCAGCACCCCCGGAGGGGAAGACACTGAAGCTTTCTTT.

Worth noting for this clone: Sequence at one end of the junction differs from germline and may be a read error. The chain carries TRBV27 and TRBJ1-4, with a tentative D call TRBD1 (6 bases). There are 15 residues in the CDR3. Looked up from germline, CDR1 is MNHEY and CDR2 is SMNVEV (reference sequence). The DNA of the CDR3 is TGTGTCAGCGGGGGAGGACAGTTCTCTAATGAAAAACTGTTTTTT. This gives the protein CVSGGGQFSNEKLFF.

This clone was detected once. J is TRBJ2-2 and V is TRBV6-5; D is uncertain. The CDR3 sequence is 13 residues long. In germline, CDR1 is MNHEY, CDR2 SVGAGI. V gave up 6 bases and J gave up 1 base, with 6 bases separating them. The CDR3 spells CASRALNTGELFF. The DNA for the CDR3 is TGTGCCAGCAGGGCGTTGAACACCGGGGAGCTGTTTTTT.

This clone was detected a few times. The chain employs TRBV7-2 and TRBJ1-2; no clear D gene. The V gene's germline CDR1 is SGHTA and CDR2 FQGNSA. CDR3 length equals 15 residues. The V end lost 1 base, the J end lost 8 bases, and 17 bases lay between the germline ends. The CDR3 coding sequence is TGTGCCAGCAGCTTAGGTATCGCACTGCCGGGCGGCTACACCTTC. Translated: CASSLGIALPGGYTF.

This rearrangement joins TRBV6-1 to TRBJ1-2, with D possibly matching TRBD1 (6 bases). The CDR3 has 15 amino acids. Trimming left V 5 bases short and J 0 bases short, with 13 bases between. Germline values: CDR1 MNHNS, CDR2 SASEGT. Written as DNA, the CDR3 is TGTGCCAGCAGTACCCCGGGGGCCACTAACTATGGCTACACCTTC. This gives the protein CASSTPGATNYGYTF.